The source of this T cell receptor beta chain is a study of Tregs in tolerant kidney transplant recipients. The method was immunoSEQ multiplex PCR; TCRdb's version includes in-frame clones alone and lacks a portion of them. The sample is made up of roughly 48,000 clones, and the top ten hold about 0.85% of it. V lost 4 bases, J lost 3 bases, and 16 bases lay in between. The germline V gene encodes CDR1 SGHAT and CDR2 FQNNGV. The CDR3 has 15 amino acids. Points on this clone: The read ends 3 residues shy of where the CDR3 ends; the end is completed using the germline J gene.

This sequence originates from a human donor who received a combined kidney and bone marrow transplant. The V call is TRBV11-2, the J call TRBJ2-7; weak D call: TRBD2 (6 bases). Specimen: CD4+ T cells from blood, collected before the transplant. CDR3 sequence reads: CASSSQRATFYEQYF. CDR3 DNA, as far as it was read: TGTGCCAGCAGCTCACAGCGGGCCACCTTCTACGAG.